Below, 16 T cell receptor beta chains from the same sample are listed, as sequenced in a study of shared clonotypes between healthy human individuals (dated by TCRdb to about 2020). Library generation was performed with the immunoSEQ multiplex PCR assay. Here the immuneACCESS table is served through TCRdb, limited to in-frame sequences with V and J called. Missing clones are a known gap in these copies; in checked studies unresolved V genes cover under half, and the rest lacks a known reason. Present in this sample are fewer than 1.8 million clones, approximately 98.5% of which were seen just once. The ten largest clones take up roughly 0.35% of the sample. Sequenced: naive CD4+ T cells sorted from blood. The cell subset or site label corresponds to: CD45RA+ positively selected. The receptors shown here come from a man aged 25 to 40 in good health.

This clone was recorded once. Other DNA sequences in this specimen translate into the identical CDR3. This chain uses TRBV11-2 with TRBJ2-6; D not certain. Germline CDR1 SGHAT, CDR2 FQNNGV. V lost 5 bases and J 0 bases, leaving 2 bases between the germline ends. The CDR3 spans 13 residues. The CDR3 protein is CASSPSGANVLTF. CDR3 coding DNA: TGTGCCAGCAGCCCCTCTGGGGCCAACGTCCTGACTTTC.

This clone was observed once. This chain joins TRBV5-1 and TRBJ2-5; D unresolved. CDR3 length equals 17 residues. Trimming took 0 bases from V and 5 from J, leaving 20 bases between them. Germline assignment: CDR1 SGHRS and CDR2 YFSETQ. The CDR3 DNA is TGCGCCAGCAGCTTGGAGCCCAGCGCCCTATTGGGGGAGACCCAGTACTTC. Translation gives CASSLEPSALLGETQYF.

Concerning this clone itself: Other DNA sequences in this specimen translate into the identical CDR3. CDR3 DNA: TGCAGCGTTGAAGGGGGCGCCGGCTATGGCTACACCTTC. It translates to CSVEGGAGYGYTF. The gene calls are TRBV29-1 and TRBJ1-2; D might be TRBD1 (5 bases). The CDR3 loop spans 13 amino acids. Trimming removed 1 base from V and 4 bases from J, with 10 bases in between. Germline CDR1 is SQVTM and CDR2 is ANQGSEA.

CDR3 loop: CASSPGGRSGETQYF. The CDR3, as DNA: TGTGCCAGCAGCCCTGGGGGCCGGAGCGGAGAGACCCAGTACTTC. The chain links TRBV28 to TRBJ2-5; weak D call: TRBD1 (6 bases). Germline CDR1 MDHEN, CDR2 SYDVKM. Trimming pared 6 bases from V and 4 bases from J, leaving 18 bases between. The CDR3 consists of 15 residues.

The CDR3 reads CASRRVLPYEQYF. The CDR3 coding sequence is TGTGCCAGCAGACGAGTCCTACCCTACGAGCAGTACTTC. The chain carries TRBV6-5 and TRBJ2-7, with unresolved D. Germline lookup yields CDR1 MNHEY and CDR2 SVGAGI. There are 13 residues in the CDR3. The germline V and J ends were trimmed by 6 bases and 2 bases, with 11 bases remaining between them.

CDR3 region: CASSVEPMTSGSRTGELFF. CDR3 coding DNA: TGTGCCAGCAGCGTAGAGCCCATGACTAGCGGGTCCCGCACCGGGGAGCTGTTTTTT. The chain recombines TRBV9 with TRBJ2-2, with 10 bases that match TRBD2. This CDR3 is 19 amino acids long. CDR1 is SGDLS, CDR2 YYNGEE, per germline. Unmatched junction bases numbered 12, after V lost 0 bases and J lost 4 bases. Looking up the rest from reference TRBV9 and TRBJ2-2 gives the full variable domain: DSGVTQTPKHLITATGQRVTLRCSPRSGDLSVYWYQQSLDQGLQFLIQYYNGEERAKGNILERFSAQQFPDLHSELNLSSLELGDSALYFCASSVEPMTSGSRTGELFFGEGSRLTVL.

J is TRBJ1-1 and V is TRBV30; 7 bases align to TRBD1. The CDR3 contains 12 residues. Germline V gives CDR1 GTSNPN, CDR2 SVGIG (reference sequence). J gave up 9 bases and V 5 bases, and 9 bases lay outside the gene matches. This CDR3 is CAWDRVASKAFF. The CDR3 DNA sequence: TGTGCCTGGGACAGGGTAGCAAGTAAAGCTTTCTTT.

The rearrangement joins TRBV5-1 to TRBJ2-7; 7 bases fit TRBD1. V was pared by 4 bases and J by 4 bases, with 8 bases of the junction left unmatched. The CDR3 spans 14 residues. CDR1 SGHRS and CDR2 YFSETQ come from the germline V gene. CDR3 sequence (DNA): TGCGCCAGCAGCAAGGATACAGGGGAATACGAGCAGTACTTC. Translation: CASSKDTGEYEQYF.

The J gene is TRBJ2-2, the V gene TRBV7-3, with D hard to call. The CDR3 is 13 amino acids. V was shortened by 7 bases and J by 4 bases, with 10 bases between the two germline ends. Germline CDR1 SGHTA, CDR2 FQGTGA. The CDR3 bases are TGTGCCAGCAACTCAGGCGGCACCGGGGAGCTGTTTTTT. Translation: CASNSGGTGELFF. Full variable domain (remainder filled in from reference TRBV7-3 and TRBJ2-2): GAGVSQTPSNKVTEKGKYVELRCDPISGHTALYWYRQSLGQGPEFLIYFQGTGAADDSGLPNDRFFAVRPEGSVSTLKIQRTERGDSAVYLCASNSGGTGELFFGEGSRLTVL.

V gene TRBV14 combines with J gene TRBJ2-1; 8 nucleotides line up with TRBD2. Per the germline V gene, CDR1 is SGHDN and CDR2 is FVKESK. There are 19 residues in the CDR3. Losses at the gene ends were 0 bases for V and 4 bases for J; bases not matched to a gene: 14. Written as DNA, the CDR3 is TGTGCCAGCAGCCAAGATCAGGCCTATAGCGGGGCGACTTACAATGAGCAGTTCTTC. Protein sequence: CASSQDQAYSGATYNEQFF.

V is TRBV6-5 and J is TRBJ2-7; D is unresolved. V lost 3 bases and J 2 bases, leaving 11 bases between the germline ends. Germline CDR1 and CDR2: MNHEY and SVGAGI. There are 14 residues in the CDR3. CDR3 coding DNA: TGTGCCAGCAGTTATTCAGGACCGCCCTACGAGCAGTACTTC. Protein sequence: CASSYSGPPYEQYF.

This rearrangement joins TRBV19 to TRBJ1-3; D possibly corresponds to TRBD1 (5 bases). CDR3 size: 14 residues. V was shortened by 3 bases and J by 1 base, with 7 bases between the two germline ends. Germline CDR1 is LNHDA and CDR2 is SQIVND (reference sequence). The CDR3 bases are TGTGCCAGTAGTATTGACAGTTCTGGAAACACCATATATTTT. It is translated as CASSIDSSGNTIYF. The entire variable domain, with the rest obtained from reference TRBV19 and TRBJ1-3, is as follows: DGGITQSPKYLFRKEGQNVTLSCEQNLNHDAMYWYRQDPGQGLRLIYYSQIVNDFQKGDIAEGYSVSREKKESFPLTVTSAQKNPTAFYLCASSIDSSGNTIYFGEGSWLTVV.

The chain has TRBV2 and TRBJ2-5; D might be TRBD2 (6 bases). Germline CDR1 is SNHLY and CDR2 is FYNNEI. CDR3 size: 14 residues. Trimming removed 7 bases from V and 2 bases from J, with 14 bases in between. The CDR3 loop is CASIWDREQETQYF. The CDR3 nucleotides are TGTGCCAGCATTTGGGACCGGGAGCAAGAGACCCAGTACTTC.

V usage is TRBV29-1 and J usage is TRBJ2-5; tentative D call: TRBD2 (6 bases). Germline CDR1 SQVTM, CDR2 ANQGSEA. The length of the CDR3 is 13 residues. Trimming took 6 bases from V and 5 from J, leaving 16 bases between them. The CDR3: CSVAPTSRETQYF. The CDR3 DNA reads TGCAGCGTGGCCCCTACTAGCCGGGAGACCCAGTACTTC.

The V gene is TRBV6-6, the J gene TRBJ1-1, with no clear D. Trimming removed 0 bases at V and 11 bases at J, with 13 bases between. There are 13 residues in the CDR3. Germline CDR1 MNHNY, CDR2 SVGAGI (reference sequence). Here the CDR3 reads CASSYSPDLFAFF. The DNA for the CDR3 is TGTGCCAGCAGTTACTCCCCTGACCTGTTCGCTTTCTTT.

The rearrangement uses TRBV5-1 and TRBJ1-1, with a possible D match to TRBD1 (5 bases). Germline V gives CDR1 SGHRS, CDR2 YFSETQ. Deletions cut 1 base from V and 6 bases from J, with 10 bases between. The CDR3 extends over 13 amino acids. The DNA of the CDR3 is TGCGCCAGCAGCTTGAGGGGAGTGCCTGAAGCTTTCTTT. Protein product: CASSLRGVPEAFF.